This section outlines one TCR beta chain sequence together with its context. CDR3 length: 13 amino acids. Trimming left V 6 bases short and J 2 bases short, with 10 bases between. Germline V gene data show CDR1 as KGHSH and CDR2 as LQKENI. The data were obtained in a study of blood T cell repertoires in COVID-19. About the study: Sites in the United States, Italy and Spain provided acute and convalescent COVID-19 samples.

The study drew participants aged about 18 to 89 years from some 23 US areas. Authors' processing steps: It was from reference gene primer amplification that nucleated cell counts were estimated. Measured with immunoSEQ multiplex PCR; TCRdb has only the in-frame clones, and not every one. The V and J calls and clone size come from that table; D and trimming were worked out from the DNA. The table includes roughly 200,000 clones, roughly 87% detected once. The sample consisted of PBMCs or T cells enriched from blood (not recorded which). The receptor was derived from a woman under 40 who had recovered from COVID-19. The chain links TRBV18 to TRBJ1-1, with D possibly being TRBD1 (5 bases). In DNA, the CDR3 is TGTGCCAGCTCGGGGCAGACTAACACTGAAGCTTTCTTT. It codes for CASSGQTNTEAFF.